The present entry profiles one T cell receptor (beta chain) with its context. Trimming removed 5 bases at V and 2 bases at J, with 14 bases between. The germline V gene encodes CDR1 MRHNA and CDR2 SNTAGT. This CDR3 contains 15 residues. This entry belongs to a study of cytomegalovirus exposure and HLA in healthy donors. PCR involved 60 Vbeta and 13 Jbeta primers. The assay was immunoSEQ multiplex PCR, and TCRdb's table has in-frame clones only and misses some. Among 250,000 or so clones listed, around 90% were seen once. The chain carries TRBV6-4 and TRBJ2-3, with D maybe TRBD2 (6 bases). Sample: PBMCs. This clonotype was obtained from a girl under 10 years old in good health and CMV-seronegative. The CDR3, as DNA: TGTGCCAGCAGTATTAGCGGATCCCTCACAGATACGCAGTATTTT. Translation: CASSISGSLTDTQYF.